The 2 T cell receptor beta chains in this list originate from one sample, sequenced in a study of T cells in Graves' hyperthyroidism and ophthalmopathy. RNA transcripts were the template for amplifying TCR beta CDR3 regions. A set of HTBI primers served as the primers for a first-round RT-PCR of the TCR CDR3. Using its own MiXCR run on the multiplex PCR reads, TCRdb lists one record per CDR3 protein. Of hundreds of thousands of distinct CDR3 sequences in the sample, around 38% were seen once. The sample was blood. Receptors were obtained from a young man with Graves' hyperthyroidism.

This clonotype was detected ten times or more. The V call is TRBV7-2, the J call TRBJ2-6, with TRBD1 matching 8 bases. Losses at the gene ends were 6 bases for V and 0 bases for J; bases not matched to a gene: 7. The germline CDR1 and CDR2 sequences are SGHTA and FQGNSA. The CDR3 is made up of 17 amino acids. The CDR3 here is CASRPGTGSSGANVLTF. DNA for the CDR3: TGTGCCAGCAGACCCGGGACAGGAAGCTCTGGGGCCAACGTCCTGACTTTC.

The rearrangement joins TRBV2 to TRBJ2-7; TRBD2 might be the D (5 bases). V was clipped by 10 bases and J by 0 bases, with 10 bases between them. This CDR3 is built from 12 residues. Per the germline V gene, CDR1 is SNHLY and CDR2 is FYNNEI. The CDR3 bases are TGTGCCACCGCGGGTCACTCCTACGAGCAGTACTTC. Its protein is CATAGHSYEQYF.